Listed below are T cell receptor beta chains from one sample, sequenced in a study of blood T cell repertoires in COVID-19. Measured with immunoSEQ multiplex PCR; TCRdb has only the in-frame clones, and not every one. The sample carries roughly 170,000 clones, 80% to 90% recorded once. The source material was peripheral blood. Receptors originate from a woman aged 18-29 years who had recovered from COVID-19. Both conserved end residues are part of each CDR3. A D gene is named only where the DNA matches it firmly. A row's size may be missing; if present it is once, few, many or a size class.

TGTGCCAGCAGCTTCCGGGACAGGGGTGAGACCCAGTACTTC	CASSFRDRGETQYF	TRBD1	-	TRBV5-8	TRBJ2-5
TGCGCCAGCAGCCCCGGACGAGGGGAAAAACTGTTTTTT	CASSPGRGEKLFF	-	-	TRBV4-3	TRBJ1-4
TGTGCCAGCAGCCCGGGCGTTGATTACAGGGGCCGAGAGACCCAGTACTTC	CASSPGVDYRGRETQYF	TRBD1	-	TRBV5-8	TRBJ2-5
TGTGCCAGCAGTGTTTTCCCTAGCGGGGAGACAACTGAGCAGTTCTTC	CASSVFPSGETTEQFF	TRBD2	-	TRBV6-4	TRBJ2-1
TGTGCCAGCAGCTCGGTGGGAGAAGGGAATCAGCCCCAGCATTTT	CASSSVGEGNQPQHF	-	-	TRBV5-8	TRBJ1-5
TGTGCCAGCAGCCGGGACAGGGGGACTATATACGAGCAGTACTTC	CASSRDRGTIYEQYF	TRBD1	-	TRBV6-5	TRBJ2-7
TGTGCCAGCTCAGCGGACAGAAACACTGAAGCTTTCTTT	CASSADRNTEAFF	-	-	TRBV18	TRBJ1-1
TGCGCCAGCAGCCAGGAGGGGTTTAAAAAACTGTTTTTT	CASSQEGFKKLFF	-	-	TRBV4-3	TRBJ1-4
TGTGCCACCAGCGAACAGGGGGACTACAATGAGCAGTTCTTC	CATSEQGDYNEQFF	TRBD1	-	TRBV15	TRBJ2-1
TGTGCCAGCAGCTCACGACCAGGGGGCTCGGGGAGGTCTAATGAAAAACTGTTTTTT	CASSSRPGGSGRSNEKLFF	TRBD1	-	TRBV6-6	TRBJ1-4
TGTGCCAGTAGTCCCCACAGGGGTGAAGGCTACACCTTC	CASSPHRGEGYTF	TRBD1	few	TRBV19	TRBJ1-2
TGTGCCAGCAGCCTGACTAGCGGGGTGGGCACAGATACGCAGTATTTT	CASSLTSGVGTDTQYF	TRBD2	-	TRBV3-1/TRBV3-2	TRBJ2-3
TGTGCCAGCAGCCAAGTAGGGGGGGGTTACAATGAGCAGTTCTTC	CASSQVGGGYNEQFF	-	-	TRBV3-1/TRBV3-2	TRBJ2-1
TGTGCCAGCAGGACGGCAGGGGGATACGAGCAGTACTTC	CASRTAGGYEQYF	TRBD1	-	TRBV27	TRBJ2-7
TGTGCCAGCAGCTTGGGGTCTCGTGAGGCGGGAGAGCAGTACTTC	CASSLGSREAGEQYF	-	-	TRBV5-5	TRBJ2-7
TGTGCCAGCAGTTTAGGACTAGCTGCTAGCACAGATACGCAGTATTTT	CASSLGLAASTDTQYF	TRBD2	-	TRBV2	TRBJ2-3
TGTGCCACCCAACTACAACTCAATCAGCCCCAGCATTTT	CATQLQLNQPQHF	-	-	TRBV19	TRBJ1-5
TGTGCCAGCAGGAGACAGGATACTGAAGCTTTCTTT	CASRRQDTEAFF	-	once	TRBV13	TRBJ1-1
TGTGCCAGCAGAAAGAGGACAGAAGAGTACACTGAAGCTTTCTTT	CASRKRTEEYTEAFF	-	few	TRBV11-1	TRBJ1-1
TGTGCCAGCAGCCAAAGTTCTCGGAGTTTCAATGAGCAGTTCTTC	CASSQSSRSFNEQFF	-	-	TRBV4-2	TRBJ2-1
TGCGCCAGCAGCCAGGAGACGACTGGAAACACCATATATTTT	CASSQETTGNTIYF	-	-	TRBV4-3	TRBJ1-3
TGCAGCGTGGGGGACATAGACTCTGGAAACACCATATATTTT	CSVGDIDSGNTIYF	-	-	TRBV29-1	TRBJ1-3
TGTGCCAGCAGCTTACTAGCGGGTTTTGTCGGAGAGACCCAGTACTTC	CASSLLAGFVGETQYF	TRBD2	-	TRBV7-2	TRBJ2-5
TGCGCCAGCAGCTTGGGTTTCCTAGCGGGGGACAAGTACCAAGAGACCCAGTACTTC	CASSLGFLAGDKYQETQYF	TRBD2	-	TRBV5-1	TRBJ2-5
TGTGCCAGCAGCCGGGACCCGCGGGGTACGCAGTATTTT	CASSRDPRGTQYF	-	-	TRBV3-1/TRBV3-2	TRBJ2-3
TGTGCCAGCAGCCCGACAGATTTTTATGGCTACACCTTC	CASSPTDFYGYTF	-	once	TRBV7-9	TRBJ1-2
TGCAGTGCTAGTCCTAGCGGGGGTTACGAGCAGTACTTC	CSASPSGGYEQYF	TRBD2	-	TRBV20-1	TRBJ2-7
TGCGCCAGCAGCTTGGAACGGGTTTACGGGGCTGAAGCTTTCTTT	CASSLERVYGAEAFF	-	-	TRBV5-1	TRBJ1-1
TGTGCCACCAGTGAGTCGGGGAGGAACTCTGGAAACACCATATATTTT	CATSESGRNSGNTIYF	-	-	TRBV24-1	TRBJ1-3
TGTGCCAGCAGCTTGGACAGGGGGCCGTATAATTCACCCCTCCACTTT	CASSLDRGPYNSPLHF	TRBD1	-	TRBV7-9	TRBJ1-6
TGCGCCAGCAGCCAAGGTAGGGTAGCGGGCGACAATGAGCAGTTCTTC	CASSQGRVAGDNEQFF	TRBD2	many	TRBV4-1	TRBJ2-1
TGTGCCACCAGTGCACTCACTAGCGGGAACACAGATACGCAGTATTTT	CATSALTSGNTDTQYF	TRBD2	once	TRBV24-1	TRBJ2-3
TGTGCCAGCAGTCCGGGACAGGGGATAGATACGCAGTATTTT	CASSPGQGIDTQYF	TRBD1	-	TRBV2	TRBJ2-3
TGTGCCAGCAGCAAGACAGGGGTCAATTCACCCCTCCACTTT	CASSKTGVNSPLHF	TRBD1	few	TRBV7-3	TRBJ1-6
TGCGCCAGCAGCCACCTAAAGGGGTCCGGGCCGGGAGGACATGGCTACACCTTC	CASSHLKGSGPGGHGYTF	-	-	TRBV4-3	TRBJ1-2
TGTGCCAGCAGGCCATTCGACGGGAGACAAGAGACCCAGTACTTC	CASRPFDGRQETQYF	-	-	TRBV28	TRBJ2-5
TGTGCCAGTAGTACGCCTACAACAGGGGACGGAAACACCATATATTTT	CASSTPTTGDGNTIYF	TRBD1	-	TRBV19	TRBJ1-3
TGTGCCAGCAGCTTGGGACAGGGGGCCTACGAGCAGTACTTC	CASSLGQGAYEQYF	TRBD1	once	TRBV5-4	TRBJ2-7
TGTGCCAGCAGCTTATCTACCTCTGGAAACACCATATATTTT	CASSLSTSGNTIYF	-	-	TRBV7-8	TRBJ1-3
TGTGCCAGCAGTTACAGGGTTGGGGTCGGCTATGGCTACACCTTC	CASSYRVGVGYGYTF	-	few	TRBV7-2	TRBJ1-2
TGTGCCAGCAGGACAGGGAGTTCACCCCTCCACTTT	CASRTGSSPLHF	TRBD1	-	TRBV27	TRBJ1-6
TGTGCCAGCAGCCAATCCAGGGGGCAGGTCGGGGAGCTGTTTTTT	CASSQSRGQVGELFF	TRBD1	-	TRBV3-1/TRBV3-2	TRBJ2-2
TGTGCCAGCTTGGTCACGGGGGAGACCCAGTACTTC	CASLVTGETQYF	-	-	TRBV6-5	TRBJ2-5
TGCGCCAGCAGCCAAGATCCGGCCAGGGGGCTGACAGATACGCAGTATTTT	CASSQDPARGLTDTQYF	TRBD1	-	TRBV4-1	TRBJ2-3
TGTGCCAGCAGCCCCCTAACAGGGGGGACTGAAGCTTTCTTT	CASSPLTGGTEAFF	TRBD1	once	TRBV7-9	TRBJ1-1
TGTGCCAGCAGTACTAACCCGGGAGGGGAAGAGACCCAGTACTTC	CASSTNPGGEETQYF	TRBD2	-	TRBV7-3	TRBJ2-5